This TCR beta chain was recorded in a study of T cell clonotyping in hematopoietic cell transplantation. Note on this clone: The target antigen is unknown.

Repertoires were generated with immunoSEQ multiplex PCR, while TCRdb's copy carries only in-frame clones and drops some. Of some 49,000 clones listed, approximately 84% are singletons. The CDR3 extends over 13 amino acids. The V and J ends lost 7 bases and 5 bases respectively, with 12 bases between them. Germline CDR1 and CDR2: SGHDT and YYEEEE. The time point was: recipient sample about 28 days before transplant, after cytoreduction. Broader study findings: Broader posttransplant TCR repertoire diversity was predicted by graft donor and pretransplant recipient Inverse Simpson Index values. Recipient TCR diversity dropped after transplant; expanded clonotypes rose from day 30 to 180.

V is TRBV5-6 and J is TRBJ1-4, with D unclear. The material sequenced was peripheral blood mononuclear cells, taken before stem cell transplant. The sequence derives from a man between 60 and 75 years old with biphenotypic leukemia. Some clones in this sample may be carry-over from other donors' samples. The CDR3 nucleotides read TGTGCCAGCCGACGGACCGCGAATGAAAAACTGTTTTTT. Protein: CASRRTANEKLFF.